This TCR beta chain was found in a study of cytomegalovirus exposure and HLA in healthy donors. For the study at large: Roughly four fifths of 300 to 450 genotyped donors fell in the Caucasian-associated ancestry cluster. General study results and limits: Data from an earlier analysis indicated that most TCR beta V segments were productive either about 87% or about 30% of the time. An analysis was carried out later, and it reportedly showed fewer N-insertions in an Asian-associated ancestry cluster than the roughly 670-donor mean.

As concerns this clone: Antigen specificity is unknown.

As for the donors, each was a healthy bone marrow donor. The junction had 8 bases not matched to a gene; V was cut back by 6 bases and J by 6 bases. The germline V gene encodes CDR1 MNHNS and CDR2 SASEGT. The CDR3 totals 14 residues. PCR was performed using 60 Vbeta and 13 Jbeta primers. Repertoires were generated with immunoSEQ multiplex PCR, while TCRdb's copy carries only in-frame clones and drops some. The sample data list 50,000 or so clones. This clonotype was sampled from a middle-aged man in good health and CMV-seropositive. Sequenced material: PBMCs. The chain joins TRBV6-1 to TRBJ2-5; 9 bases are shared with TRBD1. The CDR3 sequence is CASSRDRVVQTQYF. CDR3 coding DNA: TGTGCCAGCAGCAGGGACAGGGTTGTTCAGACCCAGTACTTC.